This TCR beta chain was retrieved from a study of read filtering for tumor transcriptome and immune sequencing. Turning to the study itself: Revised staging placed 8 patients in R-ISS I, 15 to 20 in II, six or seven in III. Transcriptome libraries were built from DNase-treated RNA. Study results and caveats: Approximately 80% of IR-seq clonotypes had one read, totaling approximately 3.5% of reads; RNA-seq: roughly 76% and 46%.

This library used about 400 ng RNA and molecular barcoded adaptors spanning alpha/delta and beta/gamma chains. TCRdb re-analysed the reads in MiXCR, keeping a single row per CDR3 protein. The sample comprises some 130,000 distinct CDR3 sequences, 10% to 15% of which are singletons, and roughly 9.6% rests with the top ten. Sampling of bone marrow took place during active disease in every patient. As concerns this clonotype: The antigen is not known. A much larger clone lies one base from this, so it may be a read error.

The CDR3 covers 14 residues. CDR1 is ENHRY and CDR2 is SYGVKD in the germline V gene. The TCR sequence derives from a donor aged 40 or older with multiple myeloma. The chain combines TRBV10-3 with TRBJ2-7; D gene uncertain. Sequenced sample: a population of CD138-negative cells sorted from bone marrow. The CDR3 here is CVIKPGPSSYEQYF. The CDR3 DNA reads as TGTGTCATCAAGCCCGGGCCATCCTCCTACGAGCAGTACTTC.